This T cell receptor (beta chain) was captured by sequencing in a study of T cells in Graves' hyperthyroidism and ophthalmopathy. CDR1 GTSNPN and CDR2 SVGIG come from the germline V gene (reference sequence). The V gene lost 4 bases and the J gene lost 0 bases, with 13 bases spanning the gap. This CDR3 comprises 15 residues. Amplification yielded TCR beta CDR3 regions, with RNA transcripts as the source. A set of HTBI primers served as the primers for a first-round RT-PCR of the TCR CDR3. Using its own MiXCR run on the multiplex PCR reads, TCRdb lists one record per CDR3 protein. The repertoire consists of a few hundred thousand distinct CDR3 sequences, with 15% to 17% occurring once and the leading ten covering approximately 7.4%. Absence of ophthalmopathy progression within 18 months defined stable Graves' hyperthyroidism. This clonotype was seen only a few times.

This chain connects TRBV30 to TRBJ1-3; D uncertain. This clonotype was obtained from a woman between 25 and 40 years old with Graves' hyperthyroidism. Input material: blood. CDR3 bases: TGTGCCTGGAATATCCAGCACTTCTCTGGAAACACCATATATTTT. Its translation: CAWNIQHFSGNTIYF. The variable domain in full, completed from reference TRBV30 and TRBJ1-3, reads SQTIHQWPATLVQPVGSPLSLECTVEGTSNPNLYWYRQAAGRGLQLLFYSVGIGQISSEVPQNLSASRPQDRQFILSSKKLLLSDSGFYLCAWNIQHFSGNTIYFGEGSWLTVV.